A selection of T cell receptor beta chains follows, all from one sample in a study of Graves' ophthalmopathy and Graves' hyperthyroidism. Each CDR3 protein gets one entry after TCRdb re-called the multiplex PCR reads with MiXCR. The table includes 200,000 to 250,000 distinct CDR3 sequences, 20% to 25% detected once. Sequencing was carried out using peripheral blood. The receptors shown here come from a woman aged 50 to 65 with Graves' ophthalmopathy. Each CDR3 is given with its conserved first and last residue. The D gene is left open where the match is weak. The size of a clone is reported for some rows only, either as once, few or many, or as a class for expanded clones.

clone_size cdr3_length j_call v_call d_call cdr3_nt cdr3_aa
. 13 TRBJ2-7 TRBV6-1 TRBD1 TGTGCCAGCAGTGGGGGACAGGTTTACGAGCAGTACTTC CASSGGQVYEQYF
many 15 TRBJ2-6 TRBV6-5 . TGTGCCAGCAGTTCCGAAGCCAGGGGGGCCAACGTCCTGACTTTC CASSSEARGANVLTF
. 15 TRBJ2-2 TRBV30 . TGTGCCTGGAGAAAACTCAATTCGAACACCGGGGAGCTGTTTTTT CAWRKLNSNTGELFF
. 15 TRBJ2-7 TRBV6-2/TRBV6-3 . TGTGCCAGCAGTTACCTCAGTAACGGGTTTTACGAGCAGTACTTC CASSYLSNGFYEQYF
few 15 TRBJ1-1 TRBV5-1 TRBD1 TGCGCCAGCAGCCAGACACAGGGGACGAACACTGAAGCTTTCTTT CASSQTQGTNTEAFF
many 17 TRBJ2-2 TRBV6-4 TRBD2 TGTGCCAGCAGAGTCAGCGGGAGGGCGGAGAACACCGGGGAGCTGTTTTTT CASRVSGRAENTGELFF
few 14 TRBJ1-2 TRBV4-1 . TGCGCCAGCAGCCAAGCAGGTAGTAACTATGGCTACACCTTC CASSQAGSNYGYTF
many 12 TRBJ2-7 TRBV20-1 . TGCAGTGCACTCGGCGAAATTCAGGAGCAGTACTTC CSALGEIQEQYF
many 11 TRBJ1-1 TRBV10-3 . TGTGCCATCAGCACAGGGAATGAAGCTTTCTTT CAISTGNEAFF
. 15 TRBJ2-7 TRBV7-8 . TGTGCCAGCAGTTTAATGGGGGCTAGCTCCTACGAGCAGTACTTC CASSLMGASSYEQYF
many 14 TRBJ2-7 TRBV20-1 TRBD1 TGCAGTGCTAGTCCCGGGACAGGGTCGGAAGAGCAGTACTTC CSASPGTGSEEQYF
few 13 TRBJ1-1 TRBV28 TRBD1 TGTGCCAGCAGTTTGGGAGGACAGGTCGGGGCTTTCTTT CASSLGGQVGAFF
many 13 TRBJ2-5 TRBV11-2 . TGTGCCAGCAGCTTACGTCAGGCAGGGACCCAGTACTTC CASSLRQAGTQYF
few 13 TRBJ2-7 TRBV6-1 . TGTGCCTCCCAGGGGGGGGGGACGCCCGAGCAGCACTTC CASQGGGTPEQHF
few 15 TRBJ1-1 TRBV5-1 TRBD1 TGCGCCAGCAGCGCCAAGACAGGGGAGAACACTGAAGCTTTCTTT CASSAKTGENTEAFF
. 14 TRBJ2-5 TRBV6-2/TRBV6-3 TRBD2 TGTGCCAGCAGTTACTTTCAGCGGGGGGGGACCCAGTACTTC CASSYFQRGGTQYF
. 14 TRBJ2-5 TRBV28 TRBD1 TGTGCCAGCAGTGAGGCAGGGGGTGTAAAGACCCAGTACTTC CASSEAGGVKTQYF
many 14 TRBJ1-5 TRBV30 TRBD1 TGTGCCTGGAGGGACAGGGGACCCAATCAGCCCCAGCATTTT CAWRDRGPNQPQHF
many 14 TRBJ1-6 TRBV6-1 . TGTGCCAGCAGTGTGGCCGGGGTTAATTCACCCCTCCACTTT CASSVAGVNSPLHF
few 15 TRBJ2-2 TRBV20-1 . TGCAGTGCTAGAAGCACCGCTAAGAAGACCGGGGAGCTGTTTTTT CSARSTAKKTGELFF
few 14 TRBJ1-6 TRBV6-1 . TGTGCCAGCCGGTGGGGAGGGGCAGGGGTTGCCCTCCACTTT CASRWGGAGVALHF
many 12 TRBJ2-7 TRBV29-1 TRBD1 TGCAGCGCAGGACAGGGGGCCGGGGAGCAGTACTTC CSAGQGAGEQYF
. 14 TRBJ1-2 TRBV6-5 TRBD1 TGTGCCAGCAGTTACGGAACAGGGGTCTATGGCTACACCTTC CASSYGTGVYGYTF
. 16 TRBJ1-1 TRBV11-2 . TGTGCCAGCAGCACGCCTAGAGGGAGAATGAACACTGAAGCTTTCTTT CASSTPRGRMNTEAFF
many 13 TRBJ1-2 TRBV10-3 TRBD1 TGTGCCATCAGTGGGGACAGACTGTATGGCTACACCTTC CAISGDRLYGYTF
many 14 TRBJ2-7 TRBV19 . TGTGCCAGTCGCGCGGTACAGGGCTCCTACGAGCAGTACTTC CASRAVQGSYEQYF
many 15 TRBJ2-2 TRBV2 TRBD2 TGTGCCAGCAGTGGCGGCGGGAGGGTCACCGGGGAGCTGTTTTTT CASSGGGRVTGELFF
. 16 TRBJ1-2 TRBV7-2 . TGTGCCAGCAGCTTATCGTCGACAGGAACTTCCTATGGCTACACCTTC CASSLSSTGTSYGYTF
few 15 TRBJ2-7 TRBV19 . TGTGCCAGTAGCCGAGGGGGGGGTGACTCCTACGAGCAGTACTTC CASSRGGGDSYEQYF
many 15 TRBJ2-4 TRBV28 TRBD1 TGTGCCAGCAGGGGGACAGGGCTAGCCAAAAACATTCAGTACTTC CASRGTGLAKNIQYF
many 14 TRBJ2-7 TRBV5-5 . TGTGCCAGCAGCTTCGGAACGGTGAGGGACGAGCAGTACTTC CASSFGTVRDEQYF
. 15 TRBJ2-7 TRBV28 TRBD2 TGTGCCAGCAGCCGTGGACTAGCGGGAGTGGGGGAGCAGTACTTC CASSRGLAGVGEQYF
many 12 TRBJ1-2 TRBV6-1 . TGTGCCAGCAGAGAGAGCTTCGTAGGCTACACCTTC CASRESFVGYTF
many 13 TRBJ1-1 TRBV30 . TGTGCCTGGAGCGATTCTCCGACCCCGAGGACTTTCTTT CAWSDSPTPRTFF
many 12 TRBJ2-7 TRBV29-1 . TGCAGCGTTGGCCAGGGGGGGAACGAGCAGTACTTC CSVGQGGNEQYF
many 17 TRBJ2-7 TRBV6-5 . TGTGCCAGCAGTTACCGCCTCTCCGGGACGGTCTCCTACGAGCAGTACTTC CASSYRLSGTVSYEQYF
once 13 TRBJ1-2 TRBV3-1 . TGTGCCAGCAGTAAGAGGATAAACTATGGCTACACCTTC CASSKRINYGYTF
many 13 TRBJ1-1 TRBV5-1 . TGCGCCAGCAGCTTGGTTGGAGTCTATGAAGCTTTCTTT CASSLVGVYEAFF
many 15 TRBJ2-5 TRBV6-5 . TGTGCCAGCAGTTACACCTCCAGGGCCCAAGAGACCCAGTACTTC CASSYTSRAQETQYF
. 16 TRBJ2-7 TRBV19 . TGTGCCAGTAGTATCGCCGGACAGCCGTTCTCCTACGAGCAGTACTTC CASSIAGQPFSYEQYF
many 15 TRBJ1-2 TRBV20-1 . TGCAGTGCTCCTCAACCGGGACCGCCTAACTATGGCTACACCTTC CSAPQPGPPNYGYTF
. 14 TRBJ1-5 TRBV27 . TGTGCCAGCAGTTTTAGGTCCAGCTATACGCCCCAGCATTTT CASSFRSSYTPQHF
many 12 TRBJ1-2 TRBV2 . TGTGCCAGCAGTACGGCAGCATGGGGCTACACCTTC CASSTAAWGYTF
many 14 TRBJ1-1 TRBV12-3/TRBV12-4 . TGTGCCAGCAGCCCACGGCGAGGGAACACTGAAGCTTTCTTT CASSPRRGNTEAFF
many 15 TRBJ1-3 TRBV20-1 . TGCAGTGCTAGAGCCGACGCCATCTCTGGAAACACCATATATTTT CSARADAISGNTIYF
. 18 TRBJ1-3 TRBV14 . TGTGCCAGCAGCCAAGAAGTTAAATGGGCGGCCTCTGGAAACACCATATATTTT CASSQEVKWAASGNTIYF
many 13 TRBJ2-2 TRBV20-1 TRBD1 TGCAGTGCTACCCAGGGGGCTGACGGGGAGCTGTTTTTT CSATQGADGELFF
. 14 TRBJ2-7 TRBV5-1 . TGCGCCAGCAGCACGACGCCCGGGGCCTACGAGCAGTACTTC CASSTTPGAYEQYF
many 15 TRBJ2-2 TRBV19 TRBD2 TGTGCCAGCCGGGCTAGCGGGGGGAACACCGGGGAGCTGTTTTTT CASRASGGNTGELFF
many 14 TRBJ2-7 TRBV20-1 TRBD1 TGCAGTGCTCAGCCGGGACAGGGAACCTACGAGCAGTACTTC CSAQPGQGTYEQYF
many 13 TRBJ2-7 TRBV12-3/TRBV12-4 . TGTGCCAGCAGCCTTGGGGGGCGTGGAGAGCAGTACTTC CASSLGGRGEQYF
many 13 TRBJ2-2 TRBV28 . TGTGCCAGCTCAGGGTTAGACACCGGGGAGCTGTTTTTT CASSGLDTGELFF
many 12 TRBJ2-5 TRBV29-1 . TGCAGCGTTGAACACGGGGCAGAGACCCAGTACTTC CSVEHGAETQYF